One TCR beta chain is described in this entry. The CDR3 runs 14 residues. Trimming took 8 bases from V and 5 from J; bases not matched to a gene: 10. Germline V lookup: CDR1 SNHLY, CDR2 FYNNEI. The entry originates in a study of blood T cell repertoires in COVID-19. Study overall: COVID-19 samples from acute and convalescent phases originated in the United States, Italy and Spain. The cDNA or gDNA used as material had been derived from T cells, B-cell-depleted T cells, or PBMCs.

Original handling: Estimation of nucleated cell counts was performed using reference gene primer amplification. Produced via immunoSEQ multiplex PCR; TCRdb's table is partial and in-frame only. Clone size and V and J calls were adopted from that table, with D and trimming inferred from the DNA. The sample holds some 90,000 clones, about two thirds seen once. Sequencing was done on a sample of peripheral blood. This sequence originates from a woman in her fifties or sixties in a cohort sampled during active or convalescent COVID-19. The J gene is TRBJ1-1, the V gene TRBV2, with 8 positions matching TRBD1. The CDR3 loop reads CASRRTGRRTEAFF. DNA for the CDR3: TGTGCCAGCCGAAGGACAGGGCGAAGAACTGAAGCTTTCTTT.